The 31 T cell receptor beta chains below all came from one sample that was sequenced in a study of radiotherapy plus CTLA-4 blockade in lung cancer. The assay was immunoSEQ multiplex PCR, and TCRdb's table has in-frame clones only and misses some. The sample shows about 80,000 clones, 78% of them seen only once. The sequencing here drew on peripheral blood, taken from a patient treated with radiotherapy plus ipilimumab. The receptors derive from a human donor with non-small cell lung cancer whose response to radiotherapy plus ipilimumab could not be evaluated. Some clones in this sample may be carry-over from other donors' samples.

This chain links TRBV5-6 with TRBJ2-7; tentative D call: TRBD1 (6 bases). V was shortened by 2 bases and J by 5 bases, with 14 bases between the two germline ends. There are 14 residues in the CDR3. Germline CDR1 is SGHDT and CDR2 is YYEEEE. CDR3 region: CASSLPRDMDEQYF. Here the CDR3 DNA reads TGTGCCAGCAGCTTACCCCGGGACATGGACGAGCAGTACTTC.

The chain combines TRBV18 with TRBJ2-2; TRBD2 might be the D (5 bases). The CDR3 runs 12 residues. Trimming shortened V by 3 bases and J by 6 bases, and 5 bases separated the two germline ends. Per germline, CDR1 KGHSH and CDR2 LQKENI. The CDR3 protein is CASSPDSGELFF. CDR3 sequence (DNA): TGTGCCAGCTCACCGGACTCCGGGGAGCTGTTTTTT. The entire variable domain, with the rest obtained from reference TRBV18 and TRBJ2-2, is as follows: NAGVMQNPRHLVRRRGQEARLRCSPMKGHSHVYWYRQLPEEGLKFMVYLQKENIIDESGMPKERFSAEFPKEGPSILRIQQVVRGDSAAYFCASSPDSGELFFGEGSRLTVL.

This chain joins TRBV7-9 and TRBJ1-1; 12 nucleotides line up with TRBD1. The V segment lost 2 bases and the J segment 0 bases; nucleotides outside the gene matches: 10. This CDR3 is built from 19 residues. The germline V gene encodes CDR1 SEHNR and CDR2 FQNEAQ (reference sequence). The CDR3 DNA follows: TGTGCCAGCAGCTTAAGGGACAGGGGGCTCCGGAAGATGAACACTGAAGCTTTCTTT. This gives the protein CASSLRDRGLRKMNTEAFF.

The V gene is TRBV6-1, the J gene TRBJ2-7; D may be TRBD2 (5 bases). The CDR3 loop spans 12 amino acids. Trimming stripped 6 bases from V and 0 bases from J, with 6 bases between. Germline V CDR1 and CDR2: MNHNS, SASEGT. CDR3 sequence reads: CASRGSSYEQYF. CDR3 sequence (DNA): TGTGCCAGCAGGGGGAGCTCCTACGAGCAGTACTTC.

A single count supports this clone. The V and J genes are TRBV11-2 and TRBJ2-7; 10 nucleotides align to TRBD2. Losses at the gene ends were 1 base for V and 2 bases for J; bases not matched to a gene: 5. The CDR3 sequence is 16 residues long. Germline CDR1 reads SGHAT; CDR2 reads FQNNGV. CDR3: CASSLGFLAGAYEQYF. The DNA for the CDR3 is TGTGCCAGCAGCTTAGGGTTTCTAGCGGGGGCCTACGAGCAGTACTTC.

This clone appeared once. The V gene is TRBV7-8, the J gene TRBJ1-5; D ambiguous. This CDR3 spans 15 amino acids. With 1 base removed from V and 11 bases from J, the gap between germline ends came to 18 bases. Germline V gene lookup returns CDR1 SGHVS and CDR2 FQNEAQ. CDR3 DNA sequence: TGTGCCAGCAGCTTAGGAGGCCGTACATTCCGGTCCCAGCATTTT. Its protein product is CASSLGGRTFRSQHF.

The gene calls are TRBV18 and TRBJ2-3; possibly TRBD1 for D (6 bases). Trimming pared 6 bases from V and 3 bases from J, leaving 13 bases between. The CDR3 is 14 amino acids. Germline V CDR1 and CDR2: KGHSH, LQKENI. The CDR3 loop reads CASSPDSLTDTQYF. CDR3 bases: TGTGCCAGCTCCCCGGACAGTCTGACAGATACGCAGTATTTT.

V gene TRBV11-1 combines with J gene TRBJ2-2; D remains ambiguous. The ends were cut back, 3 bases at V and 0 bases at J, with 8 bases in the middle. CDR1 and CDR2 from the germline V gene are SGHAT and FQDESV (reference sequence). This CDR3 is built from 15 residues. CDR3 protein: CASSFNSANTGELFF. CDR3 bases: TGTGCCAGCAGCTTCAACAGTGCGAACACCGGGGAGCTGTTTTTT.

The CDR3 sequence is CASSLGTEFFTDTQYF. The CDR3 DNA is TGTGCCAGCAGCTTGGGGACAGAGTTTTTCACAGATACGCAGTATTTT. The gene calls are TRBV5-4 and TRBJ2-3, with D perhaps TRBD1 (6 bases). Germline CDR1 SGHNT, CDR2 YYREEE (reference sequence). This CDR3 contains 16 residues. Between the trimmed V and J ends, which lost 0 bases and 2 bases, there was a span of 13 bases.

The chain has TRBV6-1 and TRBJ2-2; the match to TRBD2 covers 12 bases. Germline V gene lookup returns CDR1 MNHNS and CDR2 SASEGT. The V gene end was trimmed by 4 bases and the J gene end by 6 bases; junction bases not matched to a gene: 3. CDR3 length: 15 residues. CDR3 sequence reads: CASSGLAGGSGELFF. The DNA of the CDR3 is TGTGCCAGCAGTGGTCTAGCGGGAGGGTCCGGGGAGCTGTTTTTT.

V is TRBV1 and J is TRBJ2-7; the table's D call TRBD2 went unverified against the DNA. TRBV1 is a known pseudogene. This CDR3 is built from 18 residues. DNA for the CDR3: TGCACCAGCAGCCAAGATATCCCGGGACTAGCGGTCCTATACGAGCAGTACTTC. Translating it yields CTSSQDIPGLAVLYEQYF.

J is TRBJ1-4 and V is TRBV19, with 7 bases aligning to TRBD1. The germline CDR1 and CDR2 sequences are LNHDA and SQIVND (reference sequence). V was pared by 6 bases and J by 8 bases, with 12 bases of the junction left unmatched. There are 15 residues in the CDR3. DNA of the CDR3: TGTGCCAGTAGCAGGGACAGTCGGATGTGGGAAAAACTGTTTTTT. Its protein product is CASSRDSRMWEKLFF. The variable domain in full, completed from reference TRBV19 and TRBJ1-4, reads DGGITQSPKYLFRKEGQNVTLSCEQNLNHDAMYWYRQDPGQGLRLIYYSQIVNDFQKGDIAEGYSVSREKKESFPLTVTSAQKNPTAFYLCASSRDSRMWEKLFFGSGTQLSVL.

V gene TRBV6-6 combines with J gene TRBJ1-5; D is possibly TRBD1 (6 bases). This CDR3 comprises 15 residues. Trimming took off 9 bases at V and 2 bases at J, with 17 bases between the two ends. Germline CDR1 reads MNHNY; CDR2 reads SVGAGI (reference sequence). CDR3 sequence reads: CASTPRGSGNQPQHF. The CDR3 bases are TGTGCCAGTACCCCCAGGGGCAGCGGCAATCAGCCCCAGCATTTT.

The chain joins TRBV5-1 to TRBJ2-6; tentatively, D is TRBD2 (7 bases). The CDR3 length is 16 residues. The germline CDR1 and CDR2 sequences are SGHRS and YFSETQ. Trimming took off 4 bases at V and 0 bases at J, with 11 bases between the two ends. CDR3 loop: CASSPGGHSGANVLTF. The CDR3 coding sequence is TGCGCCAGCAGCCCCGGGGGGCACTCTGGGGCCAACGTCCTGACTTTC.

This chain links TRBV2 with TRBJ2-1, with 11 bases fitting TRBD2. The CDR3 has 12 residues. In germline, CDR1 is SNHLY, CDR2 FYNNEI. The V and J ends lost 8 bases and 15 bases, in that order; junction bases with no gene match: 9. The CDR3 nucleotides are TGTGCCAGCGAGCTAGCGGGGGGCCTGTGGTTCTTC. As protein: CASELAGGLWFF.

This clone has just one count. The J gene is TRBJ1-5, the V gene TRBV5-1; unclear D gene. Trimming removed 3 bases from V and 2 bases from J, with 9 bases in between. Germline V gene lookup returns CDR1 SGHRS and CDR2 YFSETQ. The CDR3 covers 14 residues. Written as DNA, the CDR3 is TGCGCCAGCAGCTCCGGAGGGCGCAATCAGCCCCAGCATTTT. It specifies CASSSGGRNQPQHF. Filled out from reference TRBV5-1 and TRBJ1-5, the complete variable domain reads KAGVTQTPRYLIKTRGQQVTLSCSPISGHRSVSWYQQTPGQGLQFLFEYFSETQRNKGNFPGRFSGRQFSNSRSEMNVSTLELGDSALYLCASSSGGRNQPQHFGDGTRLSIL.

The chain carries TRBV5-1 and TRBJ2-2; D call uncertain. The germline V and J ends were trimmed by 0 bases and 0 bases, with 6 bases remaining between them. This CDR3 has 15 residues. CDR1 and CDR2 (germline): SGHRS, YFSETQ. The DNA for the CDR3 is TGCGCCAGCAGCTTGGTGGGCTCGAACACCGGGGAGCTGTTTTTT. Its protein product is CASSLVGSNTGELFF.

Comment on this clone: A read error may account for a junction end that differs from germline. The DNA for the CDR3 is TGTGCCAGCAGCCCCACGGGCTTGGACTTCCACTTC. This translates into CASSPTGLDFHF. The chain links TRBV6-6 to TRBJ1-2; the D is unclear. Germline CDR1 and CDR2: MNHNY and SVGAGI (reference sequence). The CDR3 covers 12 residues.

This sequence joins TRBV7-2 and TRBJ1-2; TRBD1 might be the D (5 bases). Germline CDR1 is SGHTA and CDR2 is FQGNSA. CDR3 length equals 14 residues. The V end was cut by 2 bases, the J end by 4 bases, with 11 bases between. CDR3 in DNA: TGTGCCAGCAGCTTACTGGCAGGGCTCTATGGCTACACCTTC. Translating gives CASSLLAGLYGYTF.

V usage is TRBV30 and J usage is TRBJ1-6, with TRBD1 matching over 8 bases. V gave up 3 bases and J gave up 10 bases; unmatched junction bases: 8. Germline CDR1 reads GTSNPN; CDR2 reads SVGIG (reference sequence). CDR3 length: 14 residues. The CDR3 DNA follows: TGTGCCTGGAGACCCCAGGGGGCAGGGTCACCCCTCCACTTT. Protein: CAWRPQGAGSPLHF.

The J gene is TRBJ2-5, the V gene TRBV30, with D uncertain. This CDR3 spans 13 amino acids. Trimming took 0 bases from V and 1 from J, leaving 6 bases between them. From germline, CDR1 is GTSNPN and CDR2 SVGIG (reference sequence). Written as DNA, the CDR3 is TGTGCCTGGAGTGTTGGCCTCCAAGAGACCCAGTACTTC. It translates to CAWSVGLQETQYF.

The chain has TRBV4-1 and TRBJ2-7, with 9 bases lining up with TRBD1. CDR3 length: 15 amino acids. The V and J ends lost 4 bases and 5 bases, in that order; junction bases with no gene match: 9. CDR1 MGHRA and CDR2 YSYEKL come from the germline V gene. The CDR3, as DNA: TGCGCCAGCAGCCTCCAACCGGGACAGGGTAACGAGCAGTACTTC. It encodes CASSLQPGQGNEQYF.

This clone was found once. The chain carries TRBV5-5 and TRBJ2-5; a weak D match, TRBD1 (6 bases). The V end lost 4 bases, the J end lost 2 bases, and 18 bases lay between the germline ends. The CDR3 length is 16 residues. From germline, CDR1 is SGHKS and CDR2 YYEKEE (reference sequence). The CDR3 sequence: CASSPPTGGRQETQYF. CDR3 nucleotides: TGTGCCAGCAGCCCACCGACAGGAGGAAGGCAAGAGACCCAGTACTTC.

V is TRBV10-1 and J is TRBJ1-1, with 7 positions matching TRBD1. V shed 9 bases and J 2 bases; nucleotides not matched to a gene: 3. Germline lookup yields CDR1 WNHNN and CDR2 SYGVQD (reference sequence). This CDR3 comprises 12 residues. CDR3 residues: CARRTGNTEAFF. CDR3 sequence (DNA): TGCGCCAGAAGGACAGGTAACACTGAAGCTTTCTTT.

This chain links TRBV18 with TRBJ2-4; D perhaps matches TRBD2 (6 bases). V was pared by 6 bases and J by 3 bases, with 9 bases between. Germline CDR1 and CDR2: KGHSH and LQKENI. The CDR3 length is 13 residues. The CDR3, as DNA: TGTGCCAGCTCGACGGGGGACAAAAACATTCAGTACTTC. The encoded protein is CASSTGDKNIQYF.

This chain uses TRBV6-5 with TRBJ1-6; 8 bases agree with TRBD1. Germline V lookup: CDR1 MNHEY, CDR2 SVGAGI. With V trimmed by 4 bases and J by 7 bases, 9 bases remained unmatched. The CDR3 is 16 amino acids. In DNA, the CDR3 is TGTGCCAGCAGTTTGACAGGACAGGGATCGAATTCACCCCTCCACTTT. Its translation is CASSLTGQGSNSPLHF.

The gene calls are TRBV7-9 and TRBJ2-5, with D possibly matching TRBD1 (5 bases). The germline V and J ends were trimmed by 2 bases and 2 bases, with 12 bases remaining between them. This CDR3 spans 15 amino acids. Per the germline V gene, CDR1 is SEHNR and CDR2 is FQNEAQ (reference sequence). Here the CDR3 DNA reads TGTGCCAGCAGCTTACTGGAGACAGTGCAAGAGACCCAGTACTTC. Translating it yields CASSLLETVQETQYF.

The V and J genes are TRBV7-6 and TRBJ2-7; D remains ambiguous. Per germline, CDR1 SGHVS and CDR2 FNYEAQ. The V and J ends lost 1 base and 3 bases respectively, with 7 bases between them. CDR3 length: 13 amino acids. CDR3 sequence reads: CASSLDSNYEQYF. CDR3 DNA: TGTGCCAGCAGCTTAGACAGCAACTACGAGCAGTACTTC.

V gene TRBV7-2 combines with J gene TRBJ2-6; D not resolved. V was pared by 5 bases and J by 2 bases, with 10 bases between. CDR3 length equals 15 residues. Per the germline V gene, CDR1 is SGHTA and CDR2 is FQGNSA. CDR3 DNA sequence: TGTGCCAGCAGCACTTTCAACGCTGGGGCCAACGTCCTGACTTTC. This codes for CASSTFNAGANVLTF.

This chain uses TRBV28 with TRBJ1-5; D call uncertain. This CDR3 has 14 amino acids. Germline CDR1 and CDR2: MDHEN and SYDVKM. Trimming took 4 bases from V and 0 from J, leaving 7 bases between them. The CDR3: CASSSVYSNQPQHF. Here the CDR3 DNA reads TGTGCCAGCAGTTCGGTGTATAGCAATCAGCCCCAGCATTTT.

This clone was seen a handful of times. CDR3 residues: CASSIVYENTEAFF. The CDR3 DNA follows: TGTGCCAGTAGTATTGTCTATGAGAACACTGAAGCTTTCTTT. This chain connects TRBV19 to TRBJ1-1; D gene uncertain. Germline V gene data show CDR1 as LNHDA and CDR2 as SQIVND (reference sequence). The ends were cut back, 3 bases at V and 1 base at J, with 9 bases in the middle. There are 14 residues in the CDR3.